This T cell receptor (beta chain) was identified in a study of shared clonotypes between healthy human individuals. Study background: The donor pool was made up of a couple of women and three men aged 18 to 49. Study-wide results and limits: Across a handful of donors, naive CD4 shared roughly 5%, naive CD8 under 4%, memory CD4 roughly 2.2%, memory CD8 more than 0.35%.

Germline lookup yields CDR1 MNHNY and CDR2 SVGAGI (reference sequence). CDR3 length: 14 amino acids. Trimming left V 2 bases short and J 10 bases short, with 15 bases between. In regard to this clone: Its antigen is unknown.

Every subset had its genomic DNA shared out evenly among several immunoSEQ plates. Per sorted-subset replicate PCR, input was about 180 ng DNA, representing around 30,000 T cell genomes. TCRdb's copy holds only in-frame clones and misses some; the assay was immunoSEQ multiplex PCR. Altogether 2 million to 2.5 million clones are present, around 93% being singletons, with the ten largest covering 0.37%. The specimen was naive CD4+ T cells from PBMCs. The sample's subset: CD45RA+ positively selected. This TCR was sampled from a man aged 18 to 35 in good health. Some clones in this sample may be carry-over from other donors' samples. The chain combines TRBV6-6 with TRBJ2-1; D gene unclear. The CDR3 bases are TGTGCCAGCAGTTACGGCTCTGGGGTCAACGAGCAGTTCTTC. Its translation: CASSYGSGVNEQFF.